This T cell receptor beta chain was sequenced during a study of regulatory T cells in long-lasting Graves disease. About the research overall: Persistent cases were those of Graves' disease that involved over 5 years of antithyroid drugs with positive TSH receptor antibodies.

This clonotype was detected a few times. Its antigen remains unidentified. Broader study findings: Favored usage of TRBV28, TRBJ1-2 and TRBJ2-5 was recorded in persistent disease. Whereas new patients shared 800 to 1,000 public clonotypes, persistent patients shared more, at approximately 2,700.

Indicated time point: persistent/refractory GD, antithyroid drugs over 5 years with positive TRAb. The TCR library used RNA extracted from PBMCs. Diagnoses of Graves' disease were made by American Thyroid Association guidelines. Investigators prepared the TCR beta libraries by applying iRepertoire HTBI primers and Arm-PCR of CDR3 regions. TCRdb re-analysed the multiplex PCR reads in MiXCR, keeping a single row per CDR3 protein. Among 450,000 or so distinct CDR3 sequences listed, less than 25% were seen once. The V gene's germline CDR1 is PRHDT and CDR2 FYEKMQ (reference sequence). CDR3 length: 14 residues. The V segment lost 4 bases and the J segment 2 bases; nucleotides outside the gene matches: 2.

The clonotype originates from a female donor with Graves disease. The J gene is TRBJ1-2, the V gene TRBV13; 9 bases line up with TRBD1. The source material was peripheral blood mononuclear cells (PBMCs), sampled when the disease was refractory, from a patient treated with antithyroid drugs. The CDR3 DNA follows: TGTGCCAGCAGCTCCGACAGGGGGAACTATGGCTACACCTTC. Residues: CASSSDRGNYGYTF.